This T cell receptor (beta chain) came from a study of shared clonotypes between healthy human individuals. Across the study: CD4 naive cells filled three plates per donor, CD4 memory three, CD8 naive two and CD8 memory one. Overall study findings and caveats: About 5% of naive CD4 clonotypes were common to several donors.

CD4+ cell separation produced CD45RA+ naive and CD45RA-negative memory subsets. A note on this clone: The antigen remains unidentified.

CDR3 length: 17 residues. From germline, CDR1 is MNHEY and CDR2 SMNVEV (reference sequence). Trimming cost V 6 bases and J 2 bases, with 23 bases left between them. Source study methods: ImmunoSEQ sequences covered only the junction and lacked quality scores; filtering therefore differed. The assay was immunoSEQ multiplex PCR, and TCRdb's table has in-frame clones only and misses some. The V and J calls and clone size were taken over from that table, and D and trimming were inferred from the DNA. The sample gives 2 million to 2.5 million clones, about 92% of which show up once; 0.35% to 0.5% is in the top ten.

The specimen was naive CD4+ T cells from PBMCs. Subset indicated: CD45RA+ positively selected. The rearrangement joins TRBV27 to TRBJ2-7; D is perhaps TRBD2 (6 bases). The sequence derives from a young man in good health. Some clones in this sample may be carry-over from other donors' samples. The CDR3 sequence: CASSSLWGAEGPYEQYF. For the CDR3, the DNA is TGTGCCAGCAGCTCACTGTGGGGCGCGGAGGGCCCCTACGAGCAGTACTTC.